Below, 16 T cell receptor beta chains from the same sample are listed, as sequenced in a study of T cell responses to AZD1222 COVID-19 vaccine. Data came from immunoSEQ multiplex PCR; TCRdb stores just in-frame clones and leaves some out. The repertoire consists of some 120,000 clones, with 90% to 95% occurring once and the leading ten covering around 2.8%. This specimen consisted of peripheral blood, obtained on day 0 of AZD1222 vaccination. The receptors originated from an adult in good health.

This chain connects TRBV4-2 to TRBJ2-7; 8 nucleotides align to TRBD2. The germline gives CDR1 LGHNA, CDR2 YNFKEQ. The trim removed 3 bases at V and 6 bases at J, leaving 4 bases unmatched. The CDR3 totals 13 residues. CDR3: CASSQAGGSEQYF. The CDR3 DNA follows: TGTGCCAGCAGCCAGGCGGGGGGCAGCGAGCAGTACTTC.

The sample holds one count of this clone. The chain uses TRBV27 and TRBJ2-3; the D is unclear. Germline lookup yields CDR1 MNHEY and CDR2 SMNVEV (reference sequence). This CDR3 spans 12 amino acids. V was trimmed by 5 bases and J by 4 bases, leaving 7 bases between them. Written as DNA, the CDR3 is TGTGCCAGCAGTCCTCGCTCAGATACGCAGTATTTT. Translating it yields CASSPRSDTQYF.

The chain couples TRBV30 to TRBJ2-7; 12 bases map to TRBD1. The germline gives CDR1 GTSNPN, CDR2 SVGIG (reference sequence). The CDR3 totals 16 residues. Unmatched junction bases numbered 8, after V lost 1 base and J lost 4 bases. The CDR3 here is CAWSAGTGGYPYEQYF. The DNA of the CDR3 is TGTGCCTGGAGTGCCGGGACAGGGGGCTACCCATACGAGCAGTACTTC.

V is TRBV9 and J is TRBJ2-7; TRBD2 aligns across 9 bases. Germline V gene sequence: CDR1 SGDLS, CDR2 YYNGEE. There are 13 residues in the CDR3. V shed 2 bases, J shed 4 bases, and the junction held 1 base outside the gene matches. The CDR3 nucleotides read TGTGCCAGCAGCGTTAGCGGGGGTTACGAGCAGTACTTC. As protein: CASSVSGGYEQYF. The whole variable domain, remainder taken from reference TRBV9 and TRBJ2-7, is DSGVTQTPKHLITATGQRVTLRCSPRSGDLSVYWYQQSLDQGLQFLIQYYNGEERAKGNILERFSAQQFPDLHSELNLSSLELGDSALYFCASSVSGGYEQYFGPGTRLTVT.

The chain has TRBV4-1 and TRBJ2-7, with 11 bases fitting TRBD2. The germline gives CDR1 MGHRA, CDR2 YSYEKL. V was pared by 3 bases and J by 0 bases, with 4 bases of the junction left unmatched. CDR3 length equals 16 residues. The CDR3 region is CASSQAGTSGSYEQYF. The CDR3 coding sequence is TGCGCCAGCAGCCAGGCCGGGACTAGCGGCTCCTACGAGCAGTACTTC.

This chain uses TRBV7-9 with TRBJ1-1; a weak D match, TRBD1 (5 bases). Trimming removed 11 bases at V and 0 bases at J, with 16 bases between. The CDR3 is 14 amino acids. CDR1 is SEHNR, CDR2 FQNEAQ, per germline (reference sequence). The CDR3 coding sequence is TGTGCCGCCCACGGGGGGGGATTGAACACTGAAGCTTTCTTT. This translates into CAAHGGGLNTEAFF.

The chain combines TRBV11-3 with TRBJ2-1, with 7 bases matching TRBD2. This CDR3 has 16 residues. Trimming at V came to 6 bases and at J to 0 bases, leaving 8 bases not matched to a gene. Germline CDR1 SGHNT, CDR2 YENEEA. The CDR3 spells CASSPTSQSSYNEQFF. The CDR3 DNA is TGTGCCAGCAGTCCGACTAGCCAGAGCTCCTACAATGAGCAGTTCTTC.

The J gene is TRBJ2-1, the V gene TRBV5-1; D call uncertain. This CDR3 has 13 residues. In germline, CDR1 is SGHRS, CDR2 YFSETQ. V lost 5 bases to trimming and J lost 5 bases, with 11 bases between them. This CDR3 reads CASSPKSDNEQFF. The CDR3 DNA reads as TGCGCCAGCAGTCCGAAGTCGGACAATGAGCAGTTCTTC.

The rearrangement joins TRBV19 to TRBJ2-7; D is uncertain. With 5 bases removed from V and 3 bases from J, the gap between germline ends came to 11 bases. CDR3 length: 13 residues. Germline values: CDR1 LNHDA, CDR2 SQIVND (reference sequence). The CDR3 DNA is TGTGCCAGTAGTGATGGACGGTTCTACGAGCAGTACTTC. Translation: CASSDGRFYEQYF.

The CDR3 reads CASRAGLGMTEAFF. The CDR3 DNA reads TGTGCCAGCAGGGCGGGACTCGGTATGACTGAAGCTTTCTTT. The rearrangement uses TRBV5-6 and TRBJ1-1; D is perhaps TRBD1 (5 bases). The germline V gene has CDR1 SGHDT and CDR2 YYEEEE. The V end lost 5 bases, the J end lost 5 bases, and 16 bases lay between the germline ends. The CDR3 is 14 amino acids.

The rearrangement links TRBV10-1 to TRBJ2-5; 8 bases are a match to TRBD2. The V segment lost 6 bases and the J segment 4 bases; nucleotides outside the gene matches: 13. Germline loops: CDR1 WNHNN, CDR2 SYGVQD (reference sequence). This CDR3 has 16 amino acids. The CDR3 DNA follows: TGCGCCAGCAGGGGGATGTTTGGACTAGCCGGAGAGACCCAGTACTTC. Translated: CASRGMFGLAGETQYF.

CDR3 sequence: CSVNGAYNEQFF. The CDR3 DNA sequence: TGCAGCGTTAATGGAGCGTACAATGAGCAGTTCTTC. The chain joins TRBV29-1 to TRBJ2-1; unclear D gene. Per germline, CDR1 SQVTM and CDR2 ANQGSEA. V was pared by 5 bases and J by 4 bases, with 9 bases between. The CDR3 runs 12 residues.

This rearrangement joins TRBV19 to TRBJ1-2, with 10 bases fitting TRBD1. The trim removed 7 bases at V and 5 bases at J, leaving 7 bases unmatched. CDR1 and CDR2 (germline): LNHDA, SQIVND (reference sequence). CDR3 length equals 14 residues. CDR3 amino acids: CASTPGQGPYGYTF. CDR3 in DNA: TGTGCCAGTACCCCGGGACAGGGGCCATATGGCTACACCTTC.

This clone was observed a single time. This chain connects TRBV30 to TRBJ2-2, with D possibly matching TRBD2 (5 bases). V gave up 4 bases and J gave up 7 bases, with 13 bases separating them. Germline assignment: CDR1 GTSNPN and CDR2 SVGIG (reference sequence). The CDR3 has 13 residues. CDR3 protein: CAWNALEIGELFF. CDR3 sequence (DNA): TGTGCCTGGAACGCACTAGAGATCGGGGAGCTGTTTTTT.

The chain is built from TRBV7-9 and TRBJ1-1; no clear D gene. The CDR3 totals 15 residues. The germline CDR1 and CDR2 sequences are SEHNR and FQNEAQ (reference sequence). Trimming cost V 2 bases and J 2 bases, with 12 bases left between them. CDR3 loop: CASSLLLIPNTEAFF. CDR3 coding DNA: TGTGCCAGCAGCTTATTGTTAATCCCCAACACTGAAGCTTTCTTT. Using reference TRBV7-9 and TRBJ1-1 for the parts outside the CDR3, the full variable domain is DTGVSQNPRHKITKRGQNVTFRCDPISEHNRLYWYRQTLGQGPEFLTYFQNEAQLEKSRLLSDRFSAERPKGSFSTLEIQRTEQGDSAMYLCASSLLLIPNTEAFFGQGTRLTVV.

The chain is built from TRBV3-1 (or the pseudogene TRBV3-2) and TRBJ2-7; TRBD1 aligns across 8 bases. This CDR3 contains 14 residues. The germline gives CDR1 LGHDT, CDR2 YNNKEL (reference sequence). J gave up 7 bases and V 1 base, and 6 bases lay outside the gene matches. CDR3 residues: CASSQVQGAREQYF. The DNA for the CDR3 is TGTGCCAGCAGCCAAGTGCAGGGGGCGCGGGAGCAGTACTTC.